These 32 T cell receptor beta chains were sequenced from one sample in a study of neurological immune-mediated disorders. TCRdb called the 5' RACE reads again in MiXCR, with one record for every CDR3 protein. This sample has 50,000 or so distinct CDR3 sequences, with 3% to 4% found just once. Sequences were obtained from PBMCs. These receptors were taken from a woman aged 60-75 years with multiple sclerosis.

This clonotype was observed at least ten times. The CDR3 DNA reads TGCAGTGCTAGGGGGGGAAGCTCCTACAATGAGCAGTTCTTC. As protein: CSARGGSSYNEQFF. The rearrangement links TRBV20-1 to TRBJ2-1; tentatively, D is TRBD2 (6 bases). This CDR3 has 14 residues. From germline, CDR1 is DFQATT and CDR2 SNEGSKA (reference sequence). Deletions cut 3 bases from V and 0 bases from J, with 9 bases between.

This clonotype came up many times. This chain links TRBV20-1 with TRBJ1-1; no clear D gene. The germline V gene encodes CDR1 DFQATT and CDR2 SNEGSKA (reference sequence). V lost 2 bases, J lost 3 bases, and 7 bases lay in between. The CDR3 has 12 amino acids. CDR3 nucleotides: TGCAGTGCTAGACGGAGATACACTGAAGCTTTCTTT. Translation: CSARRRYTEAFF.

This clonotype came up many times. The rearrangement uses TRBV12-3 or TRBV12-4 and TRBJ2-2; D not certain. The ends were cut back, 8 bases at V and 5 bases at J, with 3 bases in the middle. This CDR3 region has 10 residues. The CDR3 sequence is CASGTGELFF. In nucleotides, the CDR3 is TGTGCCAGCGGGACCGGGGAGCTGTTTTTT.

Ten or more counts support this clonotype. The V call is TRBV7-9, the J call TRBJ2-1; 9 nucleotides line up with TRBD2. Germline-derived CDR1 and CDR2 are SEHNR and FQNEAQ (reference sequence). This CDR3 is built from 14 residues. Trimming at V came to 0 bases and at J to 10 bases, leaving 4 bases not matched to a gene. CDR3 in DNA: TGTGCCAGCAGCTTAGCTTGGCTAGCGGGGGAGCAGTTCTTC. Translation: CASSLAWLAGEQFF.

At least ten counts were recorded for this clonotype. This chain links TRBV11-2 with TRBJ2-5; the D gene is possibly TRBD1 (6 bases). V lost 5 bases to trimming and J lost 5 bases, with 15 bases between them. The CDR3 length is 14 residues. In germline, CDR1 is SGHAT, CDR2 FQNNGV. CDR3 sequence: CASSPEWGLETQYF. The CDR3 DNA sequence: TGTGCCAGCAGCCCAGAGTGGGGGCTCGAGACCCAGTACTTC.

In this sample, this clonotype turned up many times. This chain links TRBV5-1 with TRBJ1-5; a weak D match, TRBD1 (6 bases). Germline V lookup: CDR1 SGHRS, CDR2 YFSETQ. V lost 4 bases and J lost 3, with 11 bases in between. The CDR3 length is 14 residues. CDR3 sequence reads: CASSPTGNNQPQHF. The CDR3 DNA reads as TGCGCCAGCAGCCCAACAGGGAACAATCAGCCCCAGCATTTT.

This clonotype was found many times. The chain combines TRBV15 with TRBJ1-6; TRBD1 is a possible D gene (5 bases). Trimming removed 1 base at V and 13 bases at J, with 14 bases between. Germline V lookup: CDR1 LNHNV, CDR2 YYDKDF (reference sequence). The CDR3 runs to 14 residues. CDR3: CATSRVRGRAPLHF. As DNA, the CDR3 is TGTGCCACCAGCAGAGTGCGGGGCAGGGCGCCCCTCCACTTT.

This clonotype has a count of ten or more. The V call is TRBV5-1, the J call TRBJ2-7, with D perhaps TRBD1 (6 bases). CDR1 is SGHRS, CDR2 YFSETQ, per germline. V lost 0 bases and J 2 bases, leaving 9 bases between the germline ends. The CDR3 sequence is 14 residues long. CDR3: CASSLGTAAYEQYF. The CDR3 region has the DNA TGCGCCAGCAGCTTGGGGACAGCCGCCTACGAGCAGTACTTC.

The sample holds many counts of this clonotype. The chain combines TRBV4-1 with TRBJ1-2; D is unresolved. The CDR3 spans 14 residues. Germline assignment: CDR1 MGHRA and CDR2 YSYEKL. V lost 1 base and J 0 bases, leaving 6 bases between the germline ends. The CDR3 DNA reads as TGCGCCAGCAGCCAAGGAGTTGCTAACTATGGCTACACCTTC. Protein sequence: CASSQGVANYGYTF.

This clonotype was seen repeatedly, ten times or more. The genes are TRBV20-1 and TRBJ2-7, with a weak D call TRBD1 (6 bases). The length of the CDR3 is 11 residues. V lost 5 bases and J lost 6, with 11 bases in between. Germline V lookup: CDR1 DFQATT, CDR2 SNEGSKA (reference sequence). The CDR3 spells CSAPQGREQYF. The CDR3 coding sequence is TGCAGTGCTCCGCAGGGGCGCGAGCAGTACTTC.

The count of this clonotype is one. Here the CDR3 reads CASSHGTTLAYNEQFF. CDR3 sequence (DNA): TGTGCCAGCAGCCACGGGACTACTTTGGCGTACAATGAGCAGTTCTTC. The rearrangement uses TRBV4-2 and TRBJ2-1, with 7 positions matching TRBD2. V shed 3 bases and J 4 bases; nucleotides not matched to a gene: 9. This CDR3 is built from 16 residues. Germline V lookup: CDR1 LGHNA, CDR2 YNFKEQ.

This clonotype came up many times. V is TRBV9 and J is TRBJ1-2, with TRBD1 as a possible D gene (6 bases). This CDR3 is built from 14 residues. CDR1 is SGDLS, CDR2 YYNGEE, per germline. V lost 3 bases and J lost 4, with 13 bases in between. CDR3 protein: CASSAGGLGYGYTF. The CDR3 DNA reads as TGTGCCAGCAGCGCGGGGGGCCTAGGCTATGGCTACACCTTC.

This clonotype was detected many times. The V call is TRBV7-9, the J call TRBJ1-5; the D gene is possibly TRBD1 (5 bases). The CDR3 is 12 residues long. V was shortened by 5 bases and J by 7 bases, with 9 bases between the two germline ends. Germline loops: CDR1 SEHNR, CDR2 FQNEAQ (reference sequence). This CDR3 is CASSQDSQPQHF. For the CDR3, the DNA is TGTGCCAGCAGCCAAGACAGCCAGCCCCAGCATTTT.

This clonotype was detected many times. This chain links TRBV27 with TRBJ2-7; TRBD1 matches at 7 bases. V was clipped by 1 base and J by 4 bases; unmatched bases: 4. Germline CDR1 is MNHEY and CDR2 is SMNVEV (reference sequence). CDR3 length: 14 residues. DNA for the CDR3: TGTGCCAGCAGTTTATTAGGGGGCAAATACGAGCAGTACTTC. Protein sequence: CASSLLGGKYEQYF.

Many counts were recorded for this clonotype. The chain uses TRBV15 and TRBJ2-7, with TRBD1 identical over 9 bases. In germline, CDR1 is LNHNV, CDR2 YYDKDF (reference sequence). Germline trimming cut 1 base from V and 2 bases from J; bases unmatched to any gene: 6. The CDR3 sequence is 16 residues long. The CDR3 is CATSRAPGQGPYEQYF. CDR3 DNA: TGTGCCACCAGCAGAGCCCCGGGACAGGGCCCCTACGAGCAGTACTTC.

The sample holds many counts of this clonotype. The rearrangement uses TRBV3-1 and TRBJ1-1, with no clear D. Per germline, CDR1 LGHDT and CDR2 YNNKEL (reference sequence). V lost 0 bases, J lost 4 bases, and 9 bases lay in between. The CDR3 sequence is 14 residues long. As DNA, the CDR3 is TGTGCCAGCAGCCAAGAGTATGGAGGCACTGAAGCTTTCTTT. Translation: CASSQEYGGTEAFF.

There are many counts of this clonotype. The genes are TRBV6-5 and TRBJ2-7; 7 bases are a match to TRBD1. This CDR3 has 18 residues. The V segment lost 6 bases and the J segment 1 base; nucleotides outside the gene matches: 18. The V gene's germline CDR1 is MNHEY and CDR2 SVGAGI. DNA of the CDR3: TGTGCCAGCAGCTACCGAAGGGATAGACAGGGAATATCCTACGAGCAGTACTTC. Translation gives CASSYRRDRQGISYEQYF.

The gene calls are TRBV4-1 and TRBJ1-5; no reliable D call. CDR1 is MGHRA, CDR2 YSYEKL, per germline. Between the trimmed V and J ends, which lost 3 bases and 4 bases, there was a span of 7 bases. This CDR3 is 13 amino acids long. CDR3 DNA sequence: TGCGCCAGCAGCCACAAGGTAAATCAGCCCCAGCATTTT. Amino acid sequence: CASSHKVNQPQHF.

This clonotype has ten or more counts. The CDR3 region has the DNA TGCGCCAGCAGCCAAGGTATGCGGGGAGAGACCCAGTACTTC. This translates into CASSQGMRGETQYF. The rearrangement links TRBV4-1 to TRBJ2-5; possibly TRBD2 for D (6 bases). V gave up 1 base and J gave up 4 bases, with 10 bases separating them. Germline V gene data show CDR1 as MGHRA and CDR2 as YSYEKL. This CDR3 region has 14 residues.

There are many counts of this clonotype. This chain uses TRBV6-4 with TRBJ2-5; unclear D gene. The CDR3 length is 9 residues. V lost 6 bases, J lost 5 bases, and 1 base lay in between. In germline, CDR1 is MRHNA, CDR2 SNTAGT. The CDR3 DNA follows: TGTGCCAGCAGGGAGACCCAGTACTTC. It yields the protein CASRETQYF.

This clonotype was counted ten times or more. The chain combines TRBV11-2 with TRBJ2-7; possible D gene TRBD1, 7 bases. The CDR3 is 18 residues long. Germline values: CDR1 SGHAT, CDR2 FQNNGV. Trimming pared 2 bases from V and 0 bases from J, leaving 20 bases between. The CDR3 region is CASSLLARSQGSSYEQYF. CDR3 sequence (DNA): TGTGCCAGCAGCTTACTAGCGCGGTCACAGGGGAGCTCCTACGAGCAGTACTTC.

This clonotype was recorded many times. V and J are TRBV9 and TRBJ1-1, with 8 positions matching TRBD1. CDR3 length: 15 amino acids. From germline, CDR1 is SGDLS and CDR2 YYNGEE. V lost 4 bases, J lost 2 bases, and 7 bases stayed unmatched. The CDR3 loop is CASSPGGQANTEAFF. CDR3 DNA: TGTGCCAGCAGCCCGGGGGGACAGGCCAACACTGAAGCTTTCTTT.

This clonotype was recorded at least ten times. The chain has TRBV20-1 and TRBJ1-1; no definite D call. V was clipped by 5 bases and J by 0 bases, with 13 bases between them. This CDR3 spans 14 amino acids. From germline, CDR1 is DFQATT and CDR2 SNEGSKA (reference sequence). As DNA, the CDR3 is TGCAGTGCTTCGTCAGCGAGGCTGAACACTGAAGCTTTCTTT. This gives the protein CSASSARLNTEAFF.

Ten or more counts support this clonotype. The chain joins TRBV19 to TRBJ1-5; D gene unclear. Looked up from germline, CDR1 is LNHDA and CDR2 is SQIVND (reference sequence). The CDR3 covers 12 residues. The V end lost 0 bases, the J end lost 7 bases, and 4 bases lay between the germline ends. The CDR3 nucleotides read TGTGCCAGTAGTATAGACTACCAGCCCCAGCATTTT. Amino acid sequence: CASSIDYQPQHF.

This clonotype appeared many times. The genes are TRBV5-1 and TRBJ2-1, with D perhaps matching TRBD2 (6 bases). Germline lookup yields CDR1 SGHRS and CDR2 YFSETQ. The CDR3 runs to 14 residues. V was clipped by 5 bases and J by 5 bases, with 14 bases between them. CDR3 loop: CASSVGGVDNEQFF. The DNA for the CDR3 is TGCGCCAGCAGTGTAGGCGGGGTTGACAATGAGCAGTTCTTC. Combining the CDR3 with reference TRBV5-1 and TRBJ2-1 gives the whole variable domain KAGVTQTPRYLIKTRGQQVTLSCSPISGHRSVSWYQQTPGQGLQFLFEYFSETQRNKGNFPGRFSGRQFSNSRSEMNVSTLELGDSALYLCASSVGGVDNEQFFGPGTRLTVL.

This clonotype showed up many times. The chain has TRBV5-1 and TRBJ2-3; the D is unclear. The germline CDR1 and CDR2 sequences are SGHRS and YFSETQ. The V and J ends lost 0 bases and 2 bases respectively, with 4 bases between them. CDR3 length: 13 residues. The CDR3 coding sequence is TGCGCCAGCAGCTTGGCTTACACAGATACGCAGTATTTT. Its protein product is CASSLAYTDTQYF. The complete variable domain, with remaining parts taken from reference TRBV5-1 and TRBJ2-3, reads KAGVTQTPRYLIKTRGQQVTLSCSPISGHRSVSWYQQTPGQGLQFLFEYFSETQRNKGNFPGRFSGRQFSNSRSEMNVSTLELGDSALYLCASSLAYTDTQYFGPGTRLTVL.

The sample holds many counts of this clonotype. The DNA of the CDR3 is TGCAGTGCTAGAGTCCAGGGGGCGGGGTACGAGCAGTACTTC. Residues: CSARVQGAGYEQYF. The chain links TRBV20-1 to TRBJ2-7; 8 bases map to TRBD1. V shed 1 base, J shed 4 bases, and the junction held 6 bases outside the gene matches. This CDR3 comprises 14 residues. CDR1 and CDR2 from the germline V gene are DFQATT and SNEGSKA (reference sequence).

This clonotype was observed a handful of times. This chain connects TRBV7-9 to TRBJ2-2, with D unresolved. V lost 5 bases, J lost 6 bases, and 10 bases lay in between. This CDR3 is built from 13 residues. Germline CDR1 reads SEHNR; CDR2 reads FQNEAQ (reference sequence). The CDR3 loop is CASSPSHSGELFF. The CDR3 region has the DNA TGTGCCAGCAGCCCATCCCATTCCGGGGAGCTGTTTTTT.

This clonotype has ten or more counts. V gene TRBV29-1 combines with J gene TRBJ1-2; tentatively, D is TRBD1 (5 bases). Germline V gene data show CDR1 as SQVTM and CDR2 as ANQGSEA. V lost 6 bases and J 7 bases, leaving 12 bases between the germline ends. The CDR3 length is 11 residues. The CDR3 spells CSVTFGGGYTF. CDR3 DNA: TGCAGCGTAACTTTTGGGGGTGGCTACACCTTC.

This clonotype was recorded many times. The V and J genes are TRBV12-3 or TRBV12-4 and TRBJ2-1; TRBD2 agrees at 15 bases. The CDR3 totals 15 residues. After removal of 6 bases from V and 8 bases from J, the junction contained 5 bases not matched to a gene. CDR3 sequence (DNA): TGTGCCAGCAGCAGGACTAGCGGGAGGGCCCATGAGCAGTTCTTC. Its translation is CASSRTSGRAHEQFF.

This clonotype was detected ten times or more. The chain links TRBV4-1 to TRBJ1-2; 8 bases are a match to TRBD1. This CDR3 region has 16 residues. Germline V gene data show CDR1 as MGHRA and CDR2 as YSYEKL. V was clipped by 0 bases and J by 7 bases; unmatched bases: 10. The CDR3 loop reads CASSQEGQGAIGGYTF. The CDR3 DNA reads as TGCGCCAGCAGCCAAGAAGGTCAGGGGGCTATTGGTGGCTACACCTTC.

The table lists this clonotype with many counts. The chain recombines TRBV5-1 with TRBJ2-1; the match to TRBD2 covers 7 bases. The V and J ends lost 0 bases and 15 bases, in that order; junction bases with no gene match: 12. The CDR3 extends over 14 amino acids. Germline loops: CDR1 SGHRS, CDR2 YFSETQ. In DNA, the CDR3 is TGCGCCAGCAGCTTGGCCAATGCGGGGGTGGAATTGTTCTTC. Protein sequence: CASSLANAGVELFF.